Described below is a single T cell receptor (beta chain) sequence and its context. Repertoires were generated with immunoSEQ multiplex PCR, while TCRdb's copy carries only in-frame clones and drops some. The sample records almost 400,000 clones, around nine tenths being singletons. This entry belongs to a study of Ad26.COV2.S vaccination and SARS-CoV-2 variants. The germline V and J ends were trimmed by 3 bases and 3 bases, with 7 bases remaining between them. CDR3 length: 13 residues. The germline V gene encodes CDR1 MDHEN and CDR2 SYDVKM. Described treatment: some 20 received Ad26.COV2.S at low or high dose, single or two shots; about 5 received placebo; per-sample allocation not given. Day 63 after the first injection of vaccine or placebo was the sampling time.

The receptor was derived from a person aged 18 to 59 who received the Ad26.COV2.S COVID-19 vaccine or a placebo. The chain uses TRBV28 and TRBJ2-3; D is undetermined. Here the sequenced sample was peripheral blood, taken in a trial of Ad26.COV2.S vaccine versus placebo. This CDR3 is CASSFRNTDTQYF. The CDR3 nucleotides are TGTGCCAGCAGTTTCCGCAATACAGATACGCAGTATTTT.